This is a list of T cell receptor beta chains from one sample in a study of blood T cell repertoires in COVID-19. The table came from immunoSEQ multiplex PCR; TCRdb's copy has only in-frame clones and leaves some out. The repertoire consists of more than 110,000 clones, with more than 75% occurring once and the leading ten covering about 4%. The sequenced sample consisted of peripheral blood. The receptor source for this set is a woman of 80 years or more with acute or convalescent COVID-19. Each CDR3 is given with its conserved first and last residue. A D gene is named only where the DNA matches it firmly. Not all rows give a size; the values are once, few, many and, for expanded clones, a class.

abundance,d_gene,j_gene,v_gene,CDR3nt,CDR3aa
.,TRBD1,TRBJ1-2,TRBV25-1,TGTGCCAGCAGTGAATCTACAGGGGGCGTTGGAATCTATGGCTACACCTTC,CASSESTGGVGIYGYTF
.,TRBD1,TRBJ2-5,TRBV3-1/TRBV3-2,TGTGCCAGCAGAGGGGACAGGGGCACTAAATTACAAGAGACCCAGTACTTC,CASRGDRGTKLQETQYF
.,.,TRBJ2-7,TRBV7-9,TGTGCCAGCAGCCAACCGGTCGCCTCCTACGAGCAGTACTTC,CASSQPVASYEQYF
few,.,TRBJ1-3,TRBV30,TGTGCCTTGGCAAATGAAAGAACCCTCTCTGGAAACACCATATATTTT,CALANERTLSGNTIYF
.,TRBD2,TRBJ2-1,TRBV5-1,TGCGCCAGCAGCCCTGAACTAGCGGGAGGGTCCAATGAGCAGTTCTTC,CASSPELAGGSNEQFF
.,.,TRBJ1-2,TRBV5-4,TGTGCCAGCAGCGTCGTCGGCGGTGGCTACACCTTC,CASSVVGGGYTF
.,.,TRBJ1-5,TRBV21-1,TGTGCCAGCAGCAAAGCCAGGGACAGGGATCAGCCCCAGCATTTT,CASSKARDRDQPQHF
.,.,TRBJ1-6,TRBV5-5,TGTGCCAGCAGCCCCTCGTTCCGTTCACCCCTCCACTTT,CASSPSFRSPLHF
.,.,TRBJ2-3,TRBV2,TGTGCCAGCAGTGTGCAGGGAACAGATACGCAGTATTTT,CASSVQGTDTQYF
few,TRBD1,TRBJ1-3,TRBV5-4,TGTGCCAGCAGCTTGGTAGCAGGGGGAAGAAACACCATATATTTT,CASSLVAGGRNTIYF
.,TRBD1,TRBJ1-5,TRBV19,TGTGCCAGTAGCCGGGACAGGGTCCTTGGTCAGCCCCAGCATTTT,CASSRDRVLGQPQHF
.,.,TRBJ1-5,TRBV6-1,TGTGCCAGCAGTGAATTAATTTCGGGGAGCAATCAGCCCCAGCATTTT,CASSELISGSNQPQHF
.,.,TRBJ1-2,TRBV7-9,TGTGCCAGCAGCCTAGGAGCTAACTATGGCTACACCTTC,CASSLGANYGYTF
.,.,TRBJ2-1,TRBV10-3,TGTGCCATCAGTGAGTCGACTACTATCTACAATGAGCAGTTCTTC,CAISESTTIYNEQFF
.,.,TRBJ1-2,TRBV6-5,TGTGCCAGCAGTCCCATCGCGCAAAAAAACTATGGCTACACCTTC,CASSPIAQKNYGYTF
once,TRBD1,TRBJ2-7,TRBV19,TGTGCCAGTAGTCCTTCCGGGACAGGGACCTACGAGCAGTACTTC,CASSPSGTGTYEQYF
.,TRBD1,TRBJ2-7,TRBV18,TGTGCCAGCTCACCACGGGGGACAGTCGACGAGCAGTACTTC,CASSPRGTVDEQYF
few,.,TRBJ1-2,TRBV19,TGTGCCAGTAGTGTAATGGACAGTAACTATGGCTACACCTTC,CASSVMDSNYGYTF
.,TRBD1,TRBJ2-5,TRBV10-3,TGTGCCATCAGTGCAGGGGGAGAACAAGAGACCCAGTACTTC,CAISAGGEQETQYF
.,.,TRBJ1-5,TRBV3-1/TRBV3-2,TGTGCCAGCAGCCAAGATAGTTGGGGGCGACAGCCCCAGCATTTT,CASSQDSWGRQPQHF
.,.,TRBJ2-7,TRBV1,TGCACCAGCAGCACTAGGACAGTCCTGACTAGCGGGACAAATTACGAGCAGTACTTC,CTSSTRTVLTSGTNYEQYF
.,TRBD2,TRBJ2-1,TRBV5-1,TGCGCCAGCAGATCCGGGACTAGCGGATTACAAAAGCAGTTCTTC,CASRSGTSGLQKQFF
.,TRBD1,TRBJ1-2,TRBV30,TGTGCCTGGAGTGGTATAGGGGGCTTCTACACCTTC,CAWSGIGGFYTF
.,.,TRBJ2-5,TRBV3-1/TRBV3-2,TGTGCCAGCAGCAAAATGGGGGGTTCAGAGACCCAGTACTTC,CASSKMGGSETQYF